The clone carrying this T cell receptor (beta chain) occurred a few times. The sample belongs to a study of cytomegalovirus exposure and HLA in healthy donors. Vbeta (60) and Jbeta (13) primers were used in the PCR. Clones were sequenced by immunoSEQ multiplex PCR, and TCRdb holds only the in-frame ones, with some missing. The data hold some 140,000 clones, with about 85% observed a single time. Looked up from germline, CDR1 is GTSNPN and CDR2 is SVGIG (reference sequence). CDR3 length: 13 residues. V trimming: 4 bases; J trimming: 7 bases; junction bases outside the gene matches: 7. The source is a man aged 25 to 40 in good health and CMV-seropositive. The sequenced material came from PBMCs. The chain is built from TRBV30 and TRBJ2-7; TRBD2 agrees at 10 bases. This CDR3 reads CAWTITSGKEQYF. Here the CDR3 DNA reads TGTGCCTGGACTATTACTAGCGGGAAGGAGCAGTACTTC.